This T cell receptor (beta chain) was obtained from a study of cytomegalovirus exposure and HLA in healthy donors. This clone has just one count. As yet, its antigen is unknown. The junction departs from germline at one end; a sequencing error may be responsible. Additional DNA sequences in this sample encode the identical CDR3. General study results and limits: TCR beta chain V- and J-gene trimming was linked, in a later analysis, to a missense variant in DCLRE1C.

The CDR3 has 14 amino acids. Germline V gives CDR1 SGHRS, CDR2 YFSETQ. Primers included in the PCR were 60 Vbeta and 13 Jbeta primers. Sequenced by immunoSEQ multiplex PCR; TCRdb stores in-frame clones only, minus some. Among fewer than 250,000 clones listed, roughly four fifths were seen once. This sequence originates from a woman between 50 and 59 years old in good health and CMV-seropositive. The chain combines TRBV5-1 with TRBJ1-3; no definite D call. Sequencing input: PBMCs. The CDR3 protein is CASSLADSGNTIYF. Here the CDR3 DNA reads TGTGCCAGCAGCTTGGCAGACTCTGGAAACACCATATATTTT.